These 27 T cell receptor beta chains share one sample of origin, sequenced in a study of tumour-infiltrating T cells in Burkitt lymphoma. The data were produced by immunoSEQ multiplex PCR, yet TCRdb's version contains in-frame clones alone and is incomplete. The profile shows 13,000 to 15,000 clones, 85% of them singletons. Sequenced: tumor tissue. These receptors all come from a human donor with diffuse large B-cell lymphoma.

This chain joins TRBV5-8 and TRBJ1-5; no firm D call. Germline V gene data show CDR1 as SGHTS and CDR2 as YDEGEE. This CDR3 comprises 15 residues. Between the trimmed V and J ends, which lost 3 bases and 4 bases, there was a span of 14 bases. The CDR3 reads CASSSFGENNQPQHF. Here the CDR3 DNA reads TGTGCCAGCAGCTCTTTCGGGGAGAATAATCAGCCCCAGCATTTT.

The chain employs TRBV5-5 and TRBJ2-7; the match to TRBD2 covers 7 bases. This CDR3 has 17 residues. The germline V gene encodes CDR1 SGHKS and CDR2 YYEKEE (reference sequence). V was clipped by 1 base and J by 5 bases; unmatched bases: 15. The CDR3 spells CASSLMPRSGIKNEQYF. CDR3 in DNA: TGTGCCAGCAGCTTGATGCCCCGCAGCGGGATCAAGAACGAGCAGTACTTC.

The chain employs TRBV7-6 and TRBJ1-1; 7 positions match TRBD1. From germline, CDR1 is SGHVS and CDR2 FNYEAQ. The CDR3 is 15 residues long. The ends lost 5 bases at V and 4 bases at J; junction bases unmatched: 10. CDR3 region: CASSPTGSRLTEAFF. The DNA of the CDR3 is TGTGCCAGCAGCCCGACAGGGTCCAGACTCACTGAAGCTTTCTTT.

The chain is built from TRBV5-4 and TRBJ1-1; TRBD1 matches 8 bases. J gave up 5 bases and V 1 base, and 10 bases lay outside the gene matches. Per the germline V gene, CDR1 is SGHNT and CDR2 is YYREEE (reference sequence). This CDR3 is 16 amino acids long. The CDR3 is CASSLRGQGGRTEAFF. CDR3 DNA sequence: TGTGCCAGCAGCTTGAGAGGACAGGGAGGGAGAACTGAAGCTTTCTTT.

This clone has a handful of counts. The CDR3 reads CASSSLNLAESQETQYF. The CDR3 nucleotides are TGTGCCAGCAGTTCCCTGAACTTAGCGGAGTCACAAGAGACCCAGTACTTC. The chain links TRBV28 to TRBJ2-5; maybe TRBD2 (6 bases). CDR1 and CDR2 from the germline V gene are MDHEN and SYDVKM. The V gene lost 4 bases and the J gene lost 2 bases, with 20 bases spanning the gap. This CDR3 region has 17 residues. The full variable domain, rest sourced from reference TRBV28 and TRBJ2-5, is DVKVTQSSRYLVKRTGEKVFLECVQDMDHENMFWYRQDPGLGLRLIYFSYDVKMKEKGDIPEGYSVSREKKERFSLILESASTNQTSMYLCASSSLNLAESQETQYFGPGTRLLVL.

The CDR3 bases are TGTGCCAGCAGCAAGACTAGCGGGAAATACAATGAGCAGTTCTTC. Protein: CASSKTSGKYNEQFF. The chain recombines TRBV7-8 with TRBJ2-1; 11 bases are a match to TRBD2. This CDR3 comprises 15 residues. The V segment lost 5 bases and the J segment 4 bases; nucleotides outside the gene matches: 4. The V gene's germline CDR1 is SGHVS and CDR2 FQNEAQ.

The V call is TRBV18, the J call TRBJ2-7, with 7 bases aligning to TRBD2. Germline V CDR1 and CDR2: KGHSH, LQKENI. V shed 5 bases, J shed 6 bases, and the junction held 4 bases outside the gene matches. The CDR3 runs 12 residues. CDR3 protein: CASSSGTGEQYF. In nucleotides, the CDR3 is TGTGCCAGCTCAAGCGGGACGGGCGAGCAGTACTTC. Full variable domain (missing parts from reference TRBV18 and TRBJ2-7): NAGVMQNPRHLVRRRGQEARLRCSPMKGHSHVYWYRQLPEEGLKFMVYLQKENIIDESGMPKERFSAEFPKEGPSILRIQQVVRGDSAAYFCASSSGTGEQYFGPGTRLTVT.

This chain joins TRBV4-3 and TRBJ1-3, with a possible D match to TRBD1 (6 bases). Germline CDR1 LGHNA, CDR2 YSLEER. Deletions cut 1 base from V and 2 bases from J, with 18 bases between. This CDR3 has 18 residues. The CDR3: CASSQVATGFNAGNTIYF. The CDR3 bases are TGCGCCAGCAGCCAAGTGGCTACAGGGTTTAATGCTGGAAACACCATATATTTT.

CDR3 in amino acids: CAINLGSGGDEQFF. The CDR3 DNA sequence: TGTGCCATCAACCTGGGAAGCGGGGGGGATGAGCAGTTCTTC. The chain couples TRBV10-3 to TRBJ2-1, with 10 bases that match TRBD2. After removal of 7 bases from V and 8 bases from J, the junction contained 8 bases not matched to a gene. CDR1 ENHRY and CDR2 SYGVKD come from the germline V gene. The CDR3 consists of 14 residues.

This clone occurred once. The V gene is TRBV5-4, the J gene TRBJ1-5, with 9 bases that match TRBD1. This CDR3 has 14 amino acids. In germline, CDR1 is SGHNT, CDR2 YYREEE (reference sequence). The junction had 3 bases not matched to a gene; V was cut back by 4 bases and J by 4 bases. The CDR3 nucleotides read TGTGCCAGCAGCGAGGGACAGGGTAATCAGCCCCAGCATTTT. It is translated as CASSEGQGNQPQHF.

J is TRBJ2-2 and V is TRBV10-3; D gene ambiguous. CDR1 is ENHRY and CDR2 is SYGVKD in the germline V gene. V gave up 4 bases and J gave up 0 bases, with 6 bases separating them. This CDR3 region has 14 residues. The DNA for the CDR3 is TGTGCCATCAGTGTACAGACGAACACCGGGGAGCTGTTTTTT. This codes for CAISVQTNTGELFF.

The rearrangement uses TRBV9 and TRBJ2-3; no clear D gene. Germline V gives CDR1 SGDLS, CDR2 YYNGEE. V was shortened by 3 bases and J by 0 bases, with 8 bases between the two germline ends. The CDR3 has 14 amino acids. Written as DNA, the CDR3 is TGTGCCAGCAGCGGGGTAGGCAGCACAGATACGCAGTATTTT. It is translated as CASSGVGSTDTQYF.

V is TRBV27 and J is TRBJ2-2; 8 nucleotides match TRBD1. The CDR3 runs to 16 residues. V was clipped by 4 bases and J by 6 bases; unmatched bases: 10. CDR1 and CDR2 (germline): MNHEY, SMNVEV (reference sequence). In DNA, the CDR3 is TGTGCCAGCAGTTGGTGGGCAGGGGGCGTTTCCGGGGAGCTGTTTTTT. The encoded protein is CASSWWAGGVSGELFF.

V and J are TRBV10-2 and TRBJ1-4; D perhaps matches TRBD1 (5 bases). The CDR3 is 15 amino acids. The ends were cut back, 6 bases at V and 4 bases at J, with 15 bases in the middle. In germline, CDR1 is WSHSY, CDR2 SAAADI. The CDR3 region is CASRAPGTDNEKLFF. Written as DNA, the CDR3 is TGCGCCAGCAGGGCCCCCGGGACGGATAATGAAAAACTGTTTTTT.

The chain employs TRBV19 and TRBJ2-1; 10 nucleotides line up with TRBD2. With 2 bases clipped from V and 6 bases from J, the junction kept 10 bases outside the gene matches. Germline assignment: CDR1 LNHDA and CDR2 SQIVND (reference sequence). The CDR3 length is 17 residues. The CDR3 here is CASSIPLAGVLGNEQFF. The DNA of the CDR3 is TGTGCCAGTAGTATACCCCTAGCGGGAGTCCTCGGCAATGAGCAGTTCTTC.

The V call is TRBV4-3, the J call TRBJ2-1, with 11 bases lining up with TRBD2. The J segment lost 15 bases and the V segment lost 0 bases, leaving 4 bases of the junction unmatched. Germline CDR1 LGHNA, CDR2 YSLEER. The CDR3 has 13 residues. CDR3 DNA sequence: TGCGCCAGCAGCCAAGATACTAGCGGGAGTAGGTTCTTC. This translates into CASSQDTSGSRFF.

The chain joins TRBV6-6 to TRBJ2-7; 9 nucleotides agree with TRBD1. Germline loops: CDR1 MNHNY, CDR2 SVGAGI (reference sequence). The CDR3 is 13 residues long. V shed 10 bases and J 2 bases; nucleotides not matched to a gene: 6. This chain's CDR3 is CATADRGAYEQYF. The CDR3 nucleotides are TGTGCCACCGCCGACAGGGGGGCCTACGAGCAGTACTTC.

The chain recombines TRBV6-5 with TRBJ2-1; possible D gene TRBD1, 8 bases. Trimming cost V 4 bases and J 1 base, with 14 bases left between them. CDR3 length: 16 amino acids. From germline, CDR1 is MNHEY and CDR2 SVGAGI. The DNA for the CDR3 is TGTGCCAGCAGTTCCCTACAGGGGGGGTCCTACAATGAGCAGTTCTTC. It is translated as CASSSLQGGSYNEQFF.

The rearrangement uses TRBV29-1 and TRBJ2-2, with D hard to call. The germline CDR1 and CDR2 sequences are SQVTM and ANQGSEA. The CDR3 covers 13 residues. V dropped 4 bases and J dropped 3 bases, with 9 bases sitting between them. The CDR3 DNA sequence: TGCAGCGTTGTAAGGGTGGACACCGGGGAGCTGTTTTTT. This encodes CSVVRVDTGELFF.

The chain joins TRBV15 to TRBJ2-5, with D possibly being TRBD1 or TRBD2 (5 bases each). V lost 0 bases to trimming and J lost 4 bases, with 12 bases between them. Per germline, CDR1 LNHNV and CDR2 YYDKDF (reference sequence). This CDR3 is 15 amino acids long. Here the CDR3 reads CATSRDMAGAETQYF. CDR3 coding DNA: TGTGCCACCAGCAGAGATATGGCCGGGGCAGAGACCCAGTACTTC.

This sequence joins TRBV29-1 and TRBJ2-3; D may correspond to TRBD1 or TRBD2 (5 bases each). The CDR3 runs to 15 residues. V lost 4 bases and J 0 bases, leaving 14 bases between the germline ends. Looked up from germline, CDR1 is SQVTM and CDR2 is ANQGSEA. This CDR3 reads CSVVLGTTSTDTQYF. For the CDR3, the DNA is TGCAGCGTTGTTCTCGGGACCACAAGCACAGATACGCAGTATTTT.

The CDR3 nucleotides read TGTGCCAGCAGTCTCCGGGTCGGGCACAATGAGCAGTTCTTC. Encoded protein: CASSLRVGHNEQFF. This chain joins TRBV27 and TRBJ2-1; D gene ambiguous. CDR1 is MNHEY, CDR2 SMNVEV, per germline (reference sequence). CDR3 length equals 14 residues. Between the trimmed V and J ends, which lost 5 bases and 5 bases, there was a span of 13 bases.

This clone has only a few counts. The J gene is TRBJ2-5, the V gene TRBV15; no clear D. V was pared by 3 bases and J by 3 bases, with 2 bases between. The CDR3 sequence is 11 residues long. Germline CDR1 LNHNV, CDR2 YYDKDF (reference sequence). In DNA, the CDR3 is TGTGCCACCAGCAGTGAAGAGACCCAGTACTTC. Its protein is CATSSEETQYF.

The CDR3 region has the DNA TGTGCCAGCAGCGTGGGAACTGAGGGTGAGCAGTTCTTC. It is translated as CASSVGTEGEQFF. The chain joins TRBV9 to TRBJ2-1; maybe TRBD2 (5 bases). This CDR3 contains 13 residues. Germline CDR1 SGDLS, CDR2 YYNGEE. Trimming shortened V by 2 bases and J by 9 bases, and 12 bases separated the two germline ends.

The chain recombines TRBV6-5 with TRBJ1-1; 7 bases fit TRBD1. CDR3 length: 14 amino acids. Losses at the gene ends were 6 bases for V and 4 bases for J; bases not matched to a gene: 8. From germline, CDR1 is MNHEY and CDR2 SVGAGI. Here the CDR3 DNA reads TGTGCCAGCAGCGGCGACAGGGTGGCCACTGAAGCTTTCTTT. Its translation: CASSGDRVATEAFF.

The chain uses TRBV7-6 and TRBJ1-2; maybe TRBD1 (5 bases). The CDR3 runs 13 residues. CDR1 SGHVS and CDR2 FNYEAQ come from the germline V gene. V was shortened by 5 bases and J by 3 bases, with 10 bases between the two germline ends. The CDR3: CASSQGNDYGYTF. DNA for the CDR3: TGTGCCAGCAGCCAGGGAAATGACTATGGCTACACCTTC.

This chain links TRBV5-4 with TRBJ1-2; TRBD1 is a possible D gene (5 bases). CDR1 is SGHNT and CDR2 is YYREEE in the germline V gene (reference sequence). The CDR3 spans 13 residues. With 4 bases removed from V and 8 bases from J, the gap between germline ends came to 15 bases. CDR3 sequence (DNA): TGTGCCAGCAGCCTACCCAGGGACGACGGCTACACCTTC. It codes for CASSLPRDDGYTF.